These 17 T cell receptor beta chains originate from one sample sequenced in a study of regulatory T cells in long-lasting Graves disease. iRepertoire HTBI primers and Arm-PCR of CDR3 regions built TCR beta libraries. TCRdb re-analysed the multiplex PCR reads in MiXCR, keeping a single row per CDR3 protein. The sample lists fewer than 650,000 distinct CDR3 sequences, 15% to 20% occurring once. Time point here: newly diagnosed GD, antithyroid drugs for less than 3 months. RNA from PBMCs was the source of the TCR library. These data also formed part of another study, on T cells in Graves' hyperthyroidism and ophthalmopathy.

Sequenced here: peripheral blood mononuclear cells (PBMCs), sampled at new diagnosis, from a patient treated with antithyroid drugs. The receptors here all came from a man between 18 and 35 years old with Graves disease.

This chain uses TRBV3-1 with TRBJ2-5; the D gene could be TRBD1 or TRBD2 (6 bases each). The CDR3 has 14 amino acids. V gave up 4 bases and J gave up 0 bases, with 9 bases separating them. Germline V gene data show CDR1 as LGHDT and CDR2 as YNNKEL (reference sequence). This CDR3 is CASSPGGNQETQYF. The CDR3, as DNA: TGTGCCAGCAGCCCCGGGGGCAACCAAGAGACCCAGTACTTC.

Ten or more counts support this clonotype. The chain is built from TRBV12-3 or TRBV12-4 and TRBJ2-1, with TRBD2 identical over 11 bases. With 5 bases clipped from V and 2 bases from J, the junction kept 20 bases outside the gene matches. CDR3 size: 21 residues. The CDR3 reads CASSPSRLAGRSGLAYNEQFF. The CDR3 DNA reads as TGTGCCAGCAGTCCTTCCCGACTAGCGGGAAGGTCGGGCCTTGCCTACAATGAGCAGTTCTTC.

This clonotype came up many times. J is TRBJ2-5 and V is TRBV3-1, with TRBD2 identical over 9 bases. Germline V gives CDR1 LGHDT, CDR2 YNNKEL (reference sequence). The CDR3 runs 15 residues. V dropped 1 base and J dropped 5; count of bases not matched to a gene: 5. The DNA of the CDR3 is TGTGCCAGCAGCCAAGGGGTAGCGGGAGAGGAGACCCAGTACTTC. Translated: CASSQGVAGEETQYF.

DNA for the CDR3: TGTGCCAGCAGCACCGGGACCTATGCTTCACCCCTCCACTTT. Its translation is CASSTGTYASPLHF. The genes are TRBV11-2 and TRBJ1-6; the D gene is possibly TRBD1 (5 bases). Germline-derived CDR1 and CDR2 are SGHAT and FQNNGV. The CDR3 has 14 residues. Trimming cost V 5 bases and J 9 bases, with 14 bases left between them.

Ten or more counts support this clonotype. The rearrangement links TRBV7-9 to TRBJ2-7; TRBD1 or TRBD2 may be the D gene (5 bases each). CDR1 is SEHNR and CDR2 is FQNEAQ in the germline V gene (reference sequence). V was pared by 5 bases and J by 5 bases, with 19 bases between. CDR3 size: 15 residues. The CDR3 spells CASSPRRTSSDEQYF. In DNA, the CDR3 is TGTGCCAGCAGCCCGAGGAGGACAAGTAGCGACGAGCAGTACTTC.

The table lists this clonotype with a few counts. This sequence joins TRBV6-4 and TRBJ2-2; 7 bases line up with TRBD2. From germline, CDR1 is MRHNA and CDR2 SNTAGT. This CDR3 has 14 residues. V lost 10 bases, J lost 4 bases, and 9 bases stayed unmatched. CDR3 DNA sequence: TGTGCCACTTCCCGGGACTACAGCACCGGGGAGCTGTTTTTT. Translation: CATSRDYSTGELFF.

There are many counts of this clonotype. V and J are TRBV28 and TRBJ2-7; no reliable D call. V lost 3 bases to trimming and J lost 0 bases, with 9 bases between them. Germline values: CDR1 MDHEN, CDR2 SYDVKM. The CDR3 runs to 14 residues. The CDR3 sequence is CASSLTASSYEQYF. DNA of the CDR3: TGTGCCAGCAGTTTGACCGCGAGCTCCTACGAGCAGTACTTC.

This clonotype was recorded a few times. This chain connects TRBV2 to TRBJ1-4, with TRBD1 identical over 9 bases. The CDR3 is 14 residues long. Germline lookup yields CDR1 SNHLY and CDR2 FYNNEI. The junction had 7 bases not matched to a gene; V was cut back by 9 bases and J by 5 bases. CDR3 residues: CASNTGTGNEKLFF. Here the CDR3 DNA reads TGTGCCAGTAATACCGGGACAGGGAATGAAAAACTGTTTTTT.

The chain couples TRBV3-1 to TRBJ2-3; possibly TRBD2 for D (6 bases). CDR1 and CDR2 (germline): LGHDT, YNNKEL (reference sequence). Between the trimmed V and J ends, which lost 6 bases and 3 bases, there was a span of 16 bases. CDR3 length: 15 amino acids. In DNA, the CDR3 is TGTGCCAGCAGGCCCGGGACTTCCGGGACAGATACGCAGTATTTT. This gives the protein CASRPGTSGTDTQYF.

In regard to this clonotype: It is unclear where the CDR3 begins or ends on the DNA, so no DNA is shown, and the CDR3 is as TCRdb lists it. The chain links TRBV7-6 to TRBJ2-3. Germline CDR1 is SGHVS and CDR2 is FNYEAQ. The CDR3 spans 14 amino acids, including both terminal residues. The CDR3 loop reads CASSLFFGPDTQYF.

Only a few counts were recorded for this clonotype. J is TRBJ2-4 and V is TRBV19; 7 bases align to TRBD2. The CDR3 is 16 residues long. J was trimmed by 1 base and V by 5 bases; bases with no gene match: 8. Germline V gene sequence: CDR1 LNHDA, CDR2 SQIVND (reference sequence). CDR3 residues: CASSARLASAKNIQYF. The CDR3 DNA follows: TGTGCCAGTAGTGCCAGACTAGCTAGCGCCAAAAACATTCAGTACTTC.

The rearrangement uses TRBV20-1 and TRBJ2-3; 11 positions match TRBD2. Germline CDR1 and CDR2: DFQATT and SNEGSKA (reference sequence). With 6 bases clipped from V and 6 bases from J, the junction kept 14 bases outside the gene matches. The CDR3 contains 16 residues. Here the CDR3 reads CSAKLAGVTLGDTQYF. DNA for the CDR3: TGCAGTGCCAAACTAGCGGGAGTTACCCTGGGGGATACGCAGTATTTT.

A note on this clonotype: A clone one base away is much larger, so this may be a read error. The V call is TRBV6-1, the J call TRBJ1-6, with TRBD1 as a possible D gene (6 bases). With 6 bases removed from V and 8 bases from J, the gap between germline ends came to 20 bases. Germline-derived CDR1 and CDR2 are MNHNS and SASEGT. This CDR3 is built from 16 residues. The CDR3 spells CASSANRVRWDSPLHF. Written as DNA, the CDR3 is TGTGCCAGCAGCGCGAACAGGGTGCGATGGGATTCACCCCTCCACTTT.

The chain recombines TRBV12-3 or TRBV12-4 with TRBJ2-2; a weak D match, TRBD2 (5 bases). Trimming removed 1 base at V and 7 bases at J, with 10 bases between. This CDR3 is built from 14 residues. CDR3 sequence: CASSLESGGGELFF. The CDR3 DNA reads TGTGCCAGCAGTTTAGAAAGCGGAGGCGGGGAGCTGTTTTTT.

V is TRBV13 and J is TRBJ2-5; 8 nucleotides agree with TRBD1. Unmatched junction bases numbered 4, after V lost 2 bases and J lost 5 bases. The CDR3 covers 14 residues. Germline loops: CDR1 PRHDT, CDR2 FYEKMQ (reference sequence). CDR3 residues: CASSLQGAEETQYF. CDR3 nucleotide sequence: TGTGCCAGCAGCTTACAGGGGGCCGAGGAGACCCAGTACTTC.

V and J are TRBV28 and TRBJ2-4, with a tentative D call TRBD2 (5 bases). V was shortened by 2 bases and J by 14 bases, with 10 bases between the two germline ends. CDR3 size: 11 residues. In germline, CDR1 is MDHEN, CDR2 SYDVKM. In nucleotides, the CDR3 is TGTGCCAGCAGTTTAGGGAGTGAGGAGTACTTC. Translating gives CASSLGSEEYF.

This chain uses TRBV20-1 with TRBJ2-7, with 11 bases aligning to TRBD2. V lost 6 bases and J lost 0; bases outside the gene matches: 10. CDR3 size: 16 residues. Germline assignment: CDR1 DFQATT and CDR2 SNEGSKA (reference sequence). For the CDR3, the DNA is TGCAGTGCAGCCCCACTAGCGGGAGAACTCTCCTACGAGCAGTACTTC. Translation: CSAAPLAGELSYEQYF.